The TCR beta chain described here comes from a study of blood T cell repertoires in COVID-19. The wider study: The United States, Italy and Spain supplied acute and convalescent COVID-19 samples. T cells, B-cell-depleted T cells, or PBMCs provided the cDNA or gDNA that served as material.

Trimming removed 6 bases at V and 4 bases at J, with 13 bases between. Germline V gene data show CDR1 as MNHEY and CDR2 as SVGAGI. The CDR3 covers 14 residues. Authors' analysis steps: Reference gene primer amplification yielded estimated nucleated cell counts. Produced via immunoSEQ multiplex PCR; TCRdb's table is partial and in-frame only. V, J and clone size reflect that table, while D and trimming were determined from the DNA. The sample holds tens of thousands of clones, 88% seen once. Material: peripheral blood. The source is a man between 60 and 75 years old with acute or convalescent COVID-19. The V and J genes are TRBV6-5 and TRBJ2-1, with D maybe TRBD2 (6 bases). DNA of the CDR3: TGTGCCAGCAGCGCGGGGCGGATTTACAATGAGCAGTTCTTC. Its translation: CASSAGRIYNEQFF.